This TCR beta chain was identified during a study of shared clonotypes between healthy human individuals (dated by TCRdb to the early 2020s). At the level of the whole study: Three men and a couple of women, aged 18 to 49 years, made up the cohort. To increase sequencing depth and limit assay-specific biases, different laboratories used diverse techniques to prepare libraries and sequence TCR repertoires. Each donor's leukapheresis produced roughly between about 0.8 and 8.9 billion PBMCs. Blood TCR repertoires of several healthy adults were deeply sequenced to estimate repertoire size and the extent of clonotype sharing between individuals. For each donor, CD4 naive and CD4 memory were each run on three plates, CD8 naive on two plates, and CD8 memory on one plate. Study-level results and caveats: Naive subsets generally had larger estimated clonotype richness than memory subsets did. Pairwise subsampling indicated that sequencing depth was expected to affect the degree of clonotype sharing among donors. Sampling was restricted to blood, and TCR repertoires in tissue are likely to differ from TCR repertoires in blood. Even with the large sequencing depth, rarefaction of the sorted-subset datasets indicated that sequencing was incomplete. Compared with non-shared clonotypes, clonotypes shared by all four sorted-subset donors had higher generation probabilities. The genetic and exposure-history diversity represented was limited by the small number of donors. Across a few donors, around 5% of naive CD4, roughly 3.5% of naive CD8, roughly 2.3% of memory CD4, and about 0.4% of memory CD8 clonotypes were shared.

This clone was counted a single time. Which antigen it targets is not known. The record has no base qualities; no much larger clone is one base away. Using the deep immunoSEQ assay, TCR CDR3 regions were amplified from genomic DNA by multiplex PCR. Extracted genomic DNA from each cell subset was spread evenly across all wells of several immunoSEQ 96-well plates, with each plate serving as a replicate. For sorted subsets, approximately 210 ng of genomic DNA, equivalent to some 33,000 T cell genomes, went into each replicate PCR. The purified libraries were quantified using a Qubit 3.0 fluorometer, sized with a Bioanalyzer 2100, and then quantified again using the KAPA Library Quantification kit. Each immunoSEQ 96-well plate was sequenced on its own single-read 150-cycle Illumina NextSeq 550 flow cell. The paper's data handling went like this. Because the immunoSEQ output included only junctional sequences and no quality scores, the filtering could not be the same as the filtering used for full-length reads. Sequences were annotated with PyIR, a Python wrapper for IgBLAST v1.9, using IMGT germline references to assign V/J genes and CDR3. Any read was removed if the V/J assignment was weak (E-value above 1e-6), the CDR3 was missing, or the read contained stop codons, out-of-frame junctions, or ambiguous translated residues. V3J clonotypes were defined as sequences sharing the same inferred V gene, J gene, and CDR3 amino acid sequence. Percentage overlap between repertoires was computed as shared unique clonotypes divided by the size of the smaller repertoire. RTK rarefaction, the Chao1 estimator, and Recon v2.1 estimates of unobserved clonotypes were used to assess repertoire richness. OLGA was used to compute generation probabilities for all TCRbeta clonotypes that the gDNA method yielded from a few donors. Not all clones reach the TCRdb copy of this immuneACCESS table, which keeps in-frame sequences only. Checked studies attribute under half of the gap to unresolved V genes and leave the rest unexplained. The V and J calls and clone size were taken over from that table, and D and trimming were inferred from the DNA. This sample holds 550,000 to 600,000 clones; 95% to 98% were observed only once. Clones ranked in the top ten supply 0.3% to 0.35% of the sample.

CD8 naive samples were CD45RO-negative cells positively selected for CCR7, giving a CD45RA+CCR7+ population that excluded TemRA cells. The donors were healthy, HIV-negative adults with no recently reported acute infections or vaccinations. Every donor was a Caucasian adult living in Nashville, Tennessee, USA. Blood was collected by leukapheresis, and PBMCs were isolated by Ficoll-Histopaque density gradient centrifugation and then cryopreserved in liquid nitrogen vapor phase. Analytical flow cytometry was used to check the purity and quantity of every magnetically sorted T cell population. From each sorted fraction, genomic DNA was isolated and quantified by UV absorbance on a Nanodrop 2000c. This TCR was sampled from a man younger than 40 in good health. The sequenced material came from naive CD8+ T cells sorted from blood. The meaning of the sample's cell subset or site label: CD45RA+CCR7+.

CDR3 sequence: CASSHPGAYNEQFF. In nucleotide form, the sequence is TGTGCCAGCAGCCATCCAGGGGCCTACAATGAGCAGTTCTTC. The chain is encoded by TRBV14 joined to TRBJ2-1; TRBD1 might be the D gene, on 6 matching bases. According to the germline V gene, CDR1 reads SGHDN and CDR2 reads FVKESK. V is shortened by 3 bases, J by 2 bases, and the region joining them spans 8 bases. The CDR3 goes from the cysteine to the phenylalanine over 14 residues. Only the CDR3 portion is preserved as DNA: 42 bases, with reading frame beginning at the first base. Supplemented by the reference TRBV14 and TRBJ2-1 proteins around the CDR3, the complete variable domain is EAGVTQFPSHSVIEKGQTVTLRCDPISGHDNLYWYRRVMGKEIKFLLHFVKESKQDESGMPNNRFLAERTGGTYSTLKVQPAELEDSGVYFCASSHPGAYNEQFFGPGTRLTVL.